The clone carrying this TCR beta chain was observed many times. Its antigen is currently unknown. These data come from a study of T cells after posttransplantation cyclophosphamide. Looked up from germline, CDR1 is LGHNA and CDR2 is YSLEER. J lost 5 bases, V lost 1 base, and 8 bases had no gene match. This CDR3 contains 17 residues. Repertoires were generated with immunoSEQ multiplex PCR, while TCRdb's copy carries only in-frame clones and drops some. The sample contains fewer than 40,000 clones, none occurring once; 4% to 5.5% lies in the top ten. Findings and caveats of the study: Tissue-infiltrating T cells from skin or gut overlapped little with blood T cells.

Sequencing input: PBMCs. The chain recombines TRBV4-3 with TRBJ2-1; 10 bases are shared with TRBD1. The sequence derives from a woman aged 25 to 45 in good health and a related stem cell transplant donor. The CDR3 nucleotides are TGCGCCAGCAGCCAAGTAGCCGGGACAGGGGAACACAATGAGCAGTTCTTC. Amino acid sequence: CASSQVAGTGEHNEQFF.